These T cell receptor beta chains were read from a single sample in a study of cytomegalovirus exposure and HLA in healthy donors. The data were produced by immunoSEQ multiplex PCR, yet TCRdb's version contains in-frame clones alone and is incomplete. This table holds a few hundred thousand clones, approximately 81% found once. Sequencing was carried out using PBMCs. Source of these receptors: a man younger than 45 in good health and CMV-seronegative. Both conserved end residues are part of each CDR3. Each record gives: V gene, J gene, clone size, D gene, CDR3 DNA, CDR3 protein. The D gene is left open where the match is weak. Expanded clones are given a class, and other clones once, few, many or no size at all.

TRBV5-8	TRBJ2-7	.	TRBD1	TGTGCCAGCAGCTTGGGGGACAGGAGCTCCTACGAGCAGTACTTC	CASSLGDRSSYEQYF
TRBV28	TRBJ1-5	.	.	TGTGCCAGCAGTTTAGTTCGGACACTTAGCAATCAGCCCCAGCATTTT	CASSLVRTLSNQPQHF
TRBV6-6	TRBJ2-2	.	.	TGTGCCAGCAGTTACCAGGTCGACACCGGGGAGCTGTTTTTT	CASSYQVDTGELFF
TRBV5-1	TRBJ2-7	.	TRBD2	TGCGCCAGCAGCCTAACTAGCGGGGTCTCCTACGAGCAGTACTTC	CASSLTSGVSYEQYF
TRBV28	TRBJ2-7	.	.	TGTGCCAGCAGCCAATGGGGCACGGGCATCTACGAGCAGTACTTC	CASSQWGTGIYEQYF
TRBV5-1	TRBJ2-7	.	.	TGCGCCAGCAGCGGTCGGGGTTCAACCTACGAGCAGTACTTC	CASSGRGSTYEQYF
TRBV27	TRBJ2-7	.	.	TGTGCCAGCAGTCTCCGCGAGGGGGACTACGAGCAGTACTTC	CASSLREGDYEQYF
TRBV29-1	TRBJ2-4	.	.	TGCAGCGTTAGCATCGGGGGTGCCAAAAACATTCAGTACTTC	CSVSIGGAKNIQYF
TRBV5-1	TRBJ2-1	.	TRBD1	TGCGCCAGCACCGAAATAACCGGGACAGCCTACAATGAGCAGTTCTTC	CASTEITGTAYNEQFF
TRBV5-1	TRBJ1-2	.	.	TGCGCCAGCAGCCCTGGACAGCCTAATATCTATGGCTACACCTTC	CASSPGQPNIYGYTF
TRBV19	TRBJ1-1	.	.	TGTGCCAGTAGTATTTCCCCTATGGGAGAATTCAACACTGAAGCTTTCTTT	CASSISPMGEFNTEAFF
TRBV7-9	TRBJ2-7	.	.	TGTGCCAGCAGCTCAGGACAGCGATCCTCCTACGAGCAGTACTTC	CASSSGQRSSYEQYF
TRBV28	TRBJ2-3	.	TRBD2	TGTGCCAGCAGTCCGTACGCTGGGGGACTAGCGGGGGCTTACACAGATACGCAGTATTTT	CASSPYAGGLAGAYTDTQYF
TRBV18	TRBJ2-5	.	TRBD2	TGTGCCAGCTCACCGGGACTAGCGGTCCAAGAGACCCAGTACTTC	CASSPGLAVQETQYF
TRBV5-4	TRBJ2-5	.	.	TGTGCCAGCAGCTTGGCTGAGACCCAGTACTTC	CASSLAETQYF
TRBV4-1	TRBJ2-2	once	TRBD2	TGCGCCAGCAGCCAAGATCCGCCGTGGGGAGGGACCGGGGAGCTGTTTTTT	CASSQDPPWGGTGELFF
TRBV10-3	TRBJ2-1	.	.	TGTGCCATCAGTGAGGTGGGGCAGGAGTGCCTCTTC	CAISEVGQECLF
TRBV28	TRBJ2-5	.	.	TGTGCCAGCAGTTCCCCCCGGCGGGGTTGGGAGCAGTACTTC	CASSSPRRGWEQYF
TRBV7-3	TRBJ2-5	.	TRBD2	TGTGCCAGCAGCTCTAGCGGGGGTGCCGGAGTTTTGCAGTACTTC	CASSSSGGAGVLQYF
TRBV9	TRBJ2-5	.	.	TGTGCCAGCAGCGTATCGGAGGGGGGGTTAGGAGAGACCCAGTACTTC	CASSVSEGGLGETQYF
TRBV4-1	TRBJ2-5	.	.	TGCGCCAGCAGCCAAGGGCCAGGGGTGGGAGAGACCCAGTACTTC	CASSQGPGVGETQYF
TRBV7-2	TRBJ2-7	few	.	TGTGCCAGCAGCTTAGTTGGCGGGGGCGCCTACGAGCAGTACTTC	CASSLVGGGAYEQYF
TRBV7-6	TRBJ1-1	.	.	TGTGCCAGCAGCTTATTGGCAGGGCAGGACCCTGAAGCTTTCTTT	CASSLLAGQDPEAFF
TRBV7-8	TRBJ2-7	once	.	TGTGCCAGCAGCTTTCTCTCCGTCTCCAGGGTAGGGAACGAGCAGTACTTC	CASSFLSVSRVGNEQYF
TRBV5-1	TRBJ2-3	.	TRBD2	TGCGCCAGCAGCGCGATGGGCGGGGGACTCACAGATACGCAGTATTTT	CASSAMGGGLTDTQYF
TRBV28	TRBJ2-6	.	TRBD1	TGTGCCAGCATCGGCACGTTGGGCAGGGGGTCTGGGGCCAGCGTCCTGACTTTC	CASIGTLGRGSGASVLTF
TRBV6-1	TRBJ1-6	.	.	TGTGCCAGCAGTGAAAGGGGGTTTTCTAATTCACCCCTCCACTTT	CASSERGFSNSPLHF
TRBV4-3	TRBJ2-7	.	TRBD1	TGCGCCAGCAGCCCCACCGGGACAGGGACCCACGAGCAGTACTTC	CASSPTGTGTHEQYF
TRBV18	TRBJ2-6	.	TRBD1	TGTGCCAGCTCACCACAGACAGGGCCTGGGGCCAGCGTCCTGACTTTC	CASSPQTGPGASVLTF
TRBV19	TRBJ1-5	.	.	TGTGCCAGTAGTATCCGACAGGAGAATCAGCCCCAGCATTTT	CASSIRQENQPQHF
TRBV5-1	TRBJ2-7	.	.	TGCGCCAGCAGCTCGGACAAGTACGAGCAGTACTTC	CASSSDKYEQYF
TRBV10-3	TRBJ2-7	.	.	TGTGCCATCAGTGAGGTGGTGCCTCTAGAGCAGTACTTC	CAISEVVPLEQYF